These T cell receptor beta chains were read from a single sample in a study of chemoradiotherapy in HPV16-positive cancers. Sequencing was performed with immunoSEQ multiplex PCR; in TCRdb, only in-frame clones are kept and a portion is missing. Seen here are roughly 4,000 clones, roughly 80% observed once, and the top ten hold 15% to 20%. This specimen was tumor tissue, taken from a patient who underwent chemoradiotherapy. Source of these receptors: a human donor with HPV-associated anogenital cancer. The CDR3 runs from the conserved cysteine through the conserved F or W. A D gene is named only where the DNA matches it firmly.

J,V,D,DNA,CDR3
TRBJ2-7,TRBV28,TRBD2,TGTGCCAGCAGTTTAGCGGGAGGGCCTTTGGGGGAGCAGTACTTC,CASSLAGGPLGEQYF
TRBJ1-5,TRBV28,NA,TGTGCCAGCAGTTCCGACCAGGGAACGGGTCAGCCCCAGCATTTT,CASSSDQGTGQPQHF
TRBJ2-1,TRBV13,NA,TGTGCCAGCAGCCCCGTTGGGGGCGGGAGCTCCTACAATGAGCAGTTCTTC,CASSPVGGGSSYNEQFF
TRBJ2-2,TRBV15,TRBD1,TGTGCCACCAGCCAGGGGGCGGGGGAGCTGTTTTTT,CATSQGAGELFF
TRBJ2-3,TRBV20-1,NA,TGCAGTGTCTTCGCGGCGGATACGCAGTATTTT,CSVFAADTQYF
TRBJ2-3,TRBV7-6,NA,TGTGCCAGCAGCTTAGCCGTCGATTCAGATACGCAGTATTTT,CASSLAVDSDTQYF
TRBJ1-3,TRBV9,TRBD1,TGTGCCAGCAGCCCGACGGGACAGGGTTTCTCTGGAAACACCATATATTTT,CASSPTGQGFSGNTIYF
TRBJ1-5,TRBV30,NA,TGTGCCTGGAGGCCCGGGACAATCACTAATCAGCCCCAGCATTTT,CAWRPGTITNQPQHF
TRBJ2-7,TRBV30,TRBD1,TGTGCCTGGAGTCCGGGACAGGGGGCCTACGAGCAGTACTTC,CAWSPGQGAYEQYF
TRBJ2-5,TRBV28,NA,TGTGCCAGCAAGTCGGGCGGTACCTTTCAAGAGACCCAGTACTTC,CASKSGGTFQETQYF
TRBJ1-1,TRBV7-9,TRBD1,TGTGCCAGCAGCTTTGAGGGGGCCCCTACTGAAGCTTTCTTT,CASSFEGAPTEAFF
TRBJ1-1,TRBV5-1,TRBD1,TGCGCCAGCAGCTTGGGGCCCAGGGGGCGGTTGAACACTGAAGCTTTCTTT,CASSLGPRGRLNTEAFF
TRBJ2-1,TRBV9,TRBD1,TGTGCCAGCAGCGTGGGACAGATCCGGGGCAATGAGCAGTTCTTC,CASSVGQIRGNEQFF
TRBJ2-3,TRBV28,TRBD2,TGTGCCAGCAGTTTAGTTGGACTAGCGGGCACAGATACGCAGTATTTT,CASSLVGLAGTDTQYF
TRBJ2-1,TRBV5-4,NA,TGTGCCAGCAGCTTGGAACCTCGAGGGGACAATGAGCAGTTCTTC,CASSLEPRGDNEQFF